These 30 T cell receptor beta chains came from one sample sequenced in a study of beta chain features in type 1 diabetes. Every isolated RNA sample was fully reverse transcribed, so sequencing captured expressed TCRB transcripts. This table comes from immunoSEQ multiplex PCR, and its TCRdb copy is limited to in-frame clones, with some not included. The sample holds 850,000 to 900,000 clones; roughly 15% are singletons and the top ten take 0.02% to 0.025%. Sample: naive CD4+ T cells from blood. The receptors here all came from a woman aged 18-29 years in good health.

This clone was found a few times. J is TRBJ2-7 and V is TRBV6-6; TRBD1 is a possible D gene (5 bases). The germline gives CDR1 MNHNY, CDR2 SVGAGI (reference sequence). This CDR3 spans 14 amino acids. V lost 5 bases to trimming and J lost 3 bases, with 14 bases between them. The CDR3 bases are TGTGCCAGCAGTCCCCGGACATACGACTACGAGCAGTACTTC. It encodes CASSPRTYDYEQYF.

This chain joins TRBV28 and TRBJ1-2; D ambiguous. The CDR3 consists of 12 residues. Trimming cost V 8 bases and J 0 bases, with 7 bases left between them. Germline loops: CDR1 MDHEN, CDR2 SYDVKM. For the CDR3, the DNA is TGTGCCAGCCAAGCAGCTAACTATGGCTACACCTTC. Its protein is CASQAANYGYTF.

In this sample, this clone turned up a few times. The CDR3, as DNA: TGTGCCAGCAGCAAGGCCGAGCAGTACTTC. This sequence encodes CASSKAEQYF. The chain employs TRBV21-1 and TRBJ2-7; the table calls TRBD1, which could not be checked here. TRBV21-1 is flagged as a pseudogene. CDR3 length equals 10 residues.

V is TRBV6-5 and J is TRBJ1-1, with D possibly being TRBD1 (5 bases). This CDR3 is 14 amino acids long. Trimming pared 6 bases from V and 0 bases from J, leaving 11 bases between. Germline CDR1 MNHEY, CDR2 SVGAGI. Here the CDR3 DNA reads TGTGCCAGCAGCCGGGGACGGCTGAACACTGAAGCTTTCTTT. This codes for CASSRGRLNTEAFF.

V gene TRBV28 combines with J gene TRBJ2-3, with 10 bases matching TRBD2. The CDR3 loop spans 19 amino acids. Germline lookup yields CDR1 MDHEN and CDR2 SYDVKM. The V and J ends lost 2 bases and 1 base, in that order; junction bases with no gene match: 12. The DNA for the CDR3 is TGTGCCAGCAGTTTACTAGGACTAGCGGTACCCGGGGGCACAGATACGCAGTATTTT. Protein: CASSLLGLAVPGGTDTQYF.

This clone was observed a handful of times. The rearrangement joins TRBV18 to TRBJ1-1; 11 nucleotides match TRBD1. Germline V CDR1 and CDR2: KGHSH, LQKENI. The CDR3 sequence is 16 residues long. The J segment lost 1 base and the V segment lost 4 bases, leaving 5 bases of the junction unmatched. In nucleotides, the CDR3 is TGTGCCAGCTCACTAGGACAGGGGGCATCGAACACTGAAGCTTTCTTT. Its protein product is CASSLGQGASNTEAFF.

The rearrangement uses TRBV6-6 and TRBJ2-7; 12 nucleotides match TRBD2. This CDR3 is built from 13 residues. The V gene end was trimmed by 8 bases and the J gene end by 4 bases; junction bases not matched to a gene: 3. Germline CDR1 reads MNHNY; CDR2 reads SVGAGI (reference sequence). The CDR3 reads CASLAGGLYEQYF. The CDR3 DNA is TGTGCCAGCCTAGCGGGAGGGCTATACGAGCAGTACTTC.

Concerning this clone: Other DNA sequences in the same sample also yield this CDR3. The chain uses TRBV7-2 and TRBJ2-1, with TRBD2 matching over 12 bases. The germline gives CDR1 SGHTA, CDR2 FQGNSA. The CDR3 extends over 15 amino acids. The J segment lost 4 bases and the V segment lost 3 bases, leaving 1 base of the junction unmatched. The DNA of the CDR3 is TGTGCCAGCAGCTTGGGACTAGCGGGTTACAATGAGCAGTTCTTC. Residues: CASSLGLAGYNEQFF.

The V and J genes are TRBV29-1 and TRBJ2-2; unclear D gene. CDR1 SQVTM and CDR2 ANQGSEA come from the germline V gene. Deletions cut 1 base from V and 1 base from J, with 7 bases between. The length of the CDR3 is 14 residues. As DNA, the CDR3 is TGCAGCGTTGAAGTAAACAGGAACACCGGGGAGCTGTTTTTT. Translation: CSVEVNRNTGELFF.

This clone showed up just a few times. This chain connects TRBV7-2 to TRBJ1-4; D gene unclear. Trimming left V 5 bases short and J 3 bases short, with 10 bases between. Germline lookup yields CDR1 SGHTA and CDR2 FQGNSA. This CDR3 is 14 amino acids long. The DNA for the CDR3 is TGTGCCAGCAGCCCTTCAGGCGCTAATGAAAAACTGTTTTTT. Protein product: CASSPSGANEKLFF.

This clone was observed a few times. This rearrangement joins TRBV5-4 to TRBJ1-3; no clear D. V lost 4 bases and J 0 bases, leaving 11 bases between the germline ends. From germline, CDR1 is SGHNT and CDR2 YYREEE (reference sequence). The CDR3 is made up of 15 amino acids. CDR3 DNA: TGTGCCAGCAGCCGTTATGGTGCCTCTGGAAACACCATATATTTT. Translated: CASSRYGASGNTIYF.

The table lists this clone with a few counts. This chain joins TRBV5-1 and TRBJ1-3; D gene unclear. Deletions cut 0 bases from V and 0 bases from J, with 10 bases between. CDR3 length: 16 residues. The germline CDR1 and CDR2 sequences are SGHRS and YFSETQ. The CDR3 nucleotides read TGCGCCAGCAGCTTGGATGCAGGAACCTCTGGAAACACCATATATTTT. It is translated as CASSLDAGTSGNTIYF.

V gene TRBV5-1 combines with J gene TRBJ1-5; possible D gene TRBD1, 5 bases. Germline CDR1 SGHRS, CDR2 YFSETQ. This CDR3 spans 14 amino acids. The ends were cut back, 4 bases at V and 5 bases at J, with 13 bases in the middle. CDR3 sequence reads: CASSPLGGDQPQHF. CDR3 in DNA: TGCGCCAGCAGCCCCTTGGGGGGGGATCAGCCCCAGCATTTT.

The chain's CDR3 is CASSLAASGVGETQYF. The DNA for the CDR3 is TGTGCCAGCAGCTTAGCAGCTAGCGGGGTTGGTGAGACCCAGTACTTC. The V call is TRBV7-6, the J call TRBJ2-5, with 9 bases lining up with TRBD2. This CDR3 comprises 16 residues. V gave up 0 bases and J gave up 5 bases; unmatched junction bases: 7. Germline CDR1 SGHVS, CDR2 FNYEAQ. Drawing the rest from reference TRBV7-6 and TRBJ2-5, the complete variable domain is GAGVSQSPRYKVTKRGQDVALRCDPISGHVSLYWYRQALGQGPEFLTYFNYEAQQDKSGLPNDRFSAERPEGSISTLTIQRTEQRDSAMYRCASSLAASGVGETQYFGPGTRLLVL.

This clone turned up a few times. The chain joins TRBV7-3 to TRBJ2-2, with TRBD2 matching over 7 bases. The V and J ends lost 5 bases and 4 bases, in that order; junction bases with no gene match: 10. Looked up from germline, CDR1 is SGHTA and CDR2 is FQGTGA. The CDR3 has 16 amino acids. CDR3 sequence reads: CASSPLSGTVTGELFF. CDR3 bases: TGTGCCAGCAGCCCCTTAAGCGGGACCGTCACCGGGGAGCTGTTTTTT.

J is TRBJ2-5 and V is TRBV5-4; D uncertain. The V gene's germline CDR1 is SGHNT and CDR2 YYREEE (reference sequence). V gave up 4 bases and J gave up 2 bases, with 9 bases separating them. The CDR3 is 13 residues long. CDR3 in amino acids: CASSRVIQETQYF. The CDR3 DNA sequence: TGTGCCAGCAGCCGTGTGATACAAGAGACCCAGTACTTC.

A note on this clone: This CDR3 is also generated by other DNA sequences in the sample. The V gene is TRBV7-9, the J gene TRBJ2-3; 9 bases are shared with TRBD2. V dropped 5 bases and J dropped 0; count of bases not matched to a gene: 3. Germline CDR1 is SEHNR and CDR2 is FQNEAQ (reference sequence). The CDR3 contains 15 residues. CDR3 nucleotides: TGTGCCAGCAGCCCCCTAGCGGGGAGCACAGATACGCAGTATTTT. Its protein product is CASSPLAGSTDTQYF.

The genes are TRBV7-9 and TRBJ2-7, with D perhaps matching TRBD1 or TRBD2 (5 bases each). The CDR3 sequence is 14 residues long. CDR1 is SEHNR, CDR2 FQNEAQ, per germline (reference sequence). V was pared by 5 bases and J by 3 bases, with 14 bases between. CDR3 loop: CASSPRRDRYEQYF. The CDR3 nucleotides are TGTGCCAGCAGCCCCCGACGGGACCGCTACGAGCAGTACTTC.

This clone was detected a few times. The J gene is TRBJ2-7, the V gene TRBV4-2; 7 bases agree with TRBD2. The germline gives CDR1 LGHNA, CDR2 YNFKEQ. This CDR3 comprises 17 residues. Unmatched junction bases numbered 11, after V lost 1 base and J lost 2 bases. CDR3 loop: CASSQGPHGGTTYEQYF. As DNA, the CDR3 is TGTGCCAGCAGCCAAGGACCCCACGGCGGGACTACCTACGAGCAGTACTTC.

As DNA, the CDR3 is TGCGCCAGCAGCCCACCGATGAGCACAGATACGCAGTATTTT. Its translation is CASSPPMSTDTQYF. This chain connects TRBV5-1 to TRBJ2-3, with D uncertain. Trimming removed 4 bases at V and 0 bases at J, with 9 bases between. Germline V gene data show CDR1 as SGHRS and CDR2 as YFSETQ. The CDR3 totals 14 residues.

This clone was observed a handful of times. The chain recombines TRBV9 with TRBJ2-7; maybe TRBD2 (5 bases). The CDR3 extends over 16 amino acids. Germline CDR1 and CDR2: SGDLS and YYNGEE. V shed 0 bases and J shed 3 bases, with 16 bases lying between them. CDR3 coding DNA: TGTGCCAGCAGCGTAGTGTTTGAGGGTAGCGACTACGAGCAGTACTTC. Its protein is CASSVVFEGSDYEQYF. Together with reference TRBV9 and TRBJ2-7, the CDR3 gives the full variable domain: DSGVTQTPKHLITATGQRVTLRCSPRSGDLSVYWYQQSLDQGLQFLIQYYNGEERAKGNILERFSAQQFPDLHSELNLSSLELGDSALYFCASSVVFEGSDYEQYFGPGTRLTVT.

This clone was counted a few times. V usage is TRBV7-3 and J usage is TRBJ2-5; D may correspond to TRBD1 or TRBD2 (5 bases each). The V gene's germline CDR1 is SGHTA and CDR2 FQGTGA. V was clipped by 0 bases and J by 1 base, with 6 bases between them. This CDR3 region has 14 residues. The CDR3 loop reads CASSLTGTQETQYF. The CDR3 DNA follows: TGTGCCAGCAGCTTAACGGGGACCCAAGAGACCCAGTACTTC. The complete variable domain, with remaining parts taken from reference TRBV7-3 and TRBJ2-5, reads GAGVSQTPSNKVTEKGKYVELRCDPISGHTALYWYRQSLGQGPEFLIYFQGTGAADDSGLPNDRFFAVRPEGSVSTLKIQRTERGDSAVYLCASSLTGTQETQYFGPGTRLLVL.

V is TRBV5-5 and J is TRBJ1-5; no definite D call. The germline CDR1 and CDR2 sequences are SGHKS and YYEKEE (reference sequence). This CDR3 spans 13 amino acids. V gave up 5 bases and J gave up 2 bases, with 8 bases separating them. CDR3 sequence: CASSGQGNQPQHF. As DNA, the CDR3 is TGTGCCAGCAGTGGGCAGGGCAATCAGCCCCAGCATTTT.

The V and J genes are TRBV7-9 and TRBJ2-1; unclear D gene. The V end was cut by 3 bases, the J end by 6 bases, with 12 bases between. CDR1 and CDR2 from the germline V gene are SEHNR and FQNEAQ (reference sequence). The CDR3 totals 14 residues. CDR3 DNA sequence: TGTGCCAGCAGCTTCCTAGTAGGCGCCAATGAGCAGTTCTTC. This sequence encodes CASSFLVGANEQFF.

The rearrangement uses TRBV6-4 and TRBJ2-1; possible D gene TRBD2, 6 bases. Germline V gene lookup returns CDR1 MRHNA and CDR2 SNTAGT. Trimming removed 3 bases from V and 15 bases from J, with 39 bases in between. There are 20 residues in the CDR3. The CDR3 loop reads CASSDKGTDWGDWKVPLWFF. DNA for the CDR3: TGTGCCAGCAGTGATAAAGGGACCGACTGGGGGGATTGGAAAGTACCCCTTTGGTTCTTC.

This clone was recorded a few times. The chain employs TRBV19 and TRBJ2-2; D is unclear. CDR1 and CDR2 (germline): LNHDA, SQIVND (reference sequence). V dropped 5 bases and J dropped 1 base, with 8 bases sitting between them. The length of the CDR3 is 14 residues. CDR3 sequence reads: CASSYLQNTGELFF. The CDR3 nucleotides read TGTGCCAGTAGTTATTTACAGAACACCGGGGAGCTGTTTTTT.

This clone was seen more than once but under ten times. The chain's CDR3 is CASSLGQGPEKLFF. CDR3 bases: TGCGCCAGCAGCTTAGGACAGGGGCCCGAAAAACTGTTTTTT. The chain uses TRBV5-1 and TRBJ1-4; 9 nucleotides agree with TRBD1. The CDR3 totals 14 residues. Germline assignment: CDR1 SGHRS and CDR2 YFSETQ. V was clipped by 2 bases and J by 8 bases; unmatched bases: 4.

The CDR3 sequence is CASTGEGNTIYF. In nucleotides, the CDR3 is TGTGCCAGCACAGGGGAGGGAAACACCATATATTTT. The V and J genes are TRBV2 and TRBJ1-3; D possibly corresponds to TRBD1 (6 bases). V gave up 7 bases and J gave up 4 bases, with 8 bases separating them. The germline V gene has CDR1 SNHLY and CDR2 FYNNEI. CDR3 length equals 12 residues. Variable domain in full (rest from reference TRBV2 and TRBJ1-3): EPEVTQTPSHQVTQMGQEVILRCVPISNHLYFYWYRQILGQKVEFLVSFYNNEISEKSEIFDDQFSVERPDGSNFTLKIRSTKLEDSAMYFCASTGEGNTIYFGEGSWLTVV.

The gene calls are TRBV18 and TRBJ2-7; D is possibly TRBD1 (5 bases). Germline values: CDR1 KGHSH, CDR2 LQKENI. V lost 3 bases and J 5 bases, leaving 14 bases between the germline ends. The CDR3 spans 14 residues. CDR3 sequence reads: CASSPTAGMNEQYF. CDR3 DNA sequence: TGTGCCAGCTCACCGACCGCAGGGATGAACGAGCAGTACTTC.

The chain uses TRBV15 and TRBJ2-7, with D perhaps TRBD1 (5 bases). The germline V gene encodes CDR1 LNHNV and CDR2 YYDKDF (reference sequence). The CDR3 spans 14 residues. V gave up 3 bases and J gave up 2 bases, with 11 bases separating them. The CDR3 protein is CATSRKTDTYEQYF. Here the CDR3 DNA reads TGTGCCACCAGCAGGAAGACAGATACCTACGAGCAGTACTTC.